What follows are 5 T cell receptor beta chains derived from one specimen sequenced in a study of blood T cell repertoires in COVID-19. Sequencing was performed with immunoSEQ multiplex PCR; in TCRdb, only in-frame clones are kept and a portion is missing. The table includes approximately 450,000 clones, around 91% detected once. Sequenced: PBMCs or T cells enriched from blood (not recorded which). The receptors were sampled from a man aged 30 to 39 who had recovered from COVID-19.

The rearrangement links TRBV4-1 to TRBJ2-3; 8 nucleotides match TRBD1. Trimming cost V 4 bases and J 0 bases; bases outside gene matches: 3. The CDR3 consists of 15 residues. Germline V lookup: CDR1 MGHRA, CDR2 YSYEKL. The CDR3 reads CASSRTGPSTDTQYF. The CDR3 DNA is TGCGCCAGCAGCCGGACAGGGCCCAGCACAGATACGCAGTATTTT.

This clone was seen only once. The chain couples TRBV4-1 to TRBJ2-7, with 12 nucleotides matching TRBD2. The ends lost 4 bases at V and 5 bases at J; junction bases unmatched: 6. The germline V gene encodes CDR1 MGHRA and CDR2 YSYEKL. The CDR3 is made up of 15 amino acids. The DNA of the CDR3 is TGCGCCAGCAGCCGAGGACTAGCGGGGTTCGACGAGCAGTACTTC. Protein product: CASSRGLAGFDEQYF.

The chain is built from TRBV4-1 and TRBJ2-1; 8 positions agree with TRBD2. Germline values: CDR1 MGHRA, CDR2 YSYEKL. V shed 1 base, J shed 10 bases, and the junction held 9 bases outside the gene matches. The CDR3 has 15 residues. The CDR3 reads CASSQAGGPQEEQFF. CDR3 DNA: TGCGCCAGCAGCCAAGCGGGAGGGCCTCAGGAGGAGCAGTTCTTC.

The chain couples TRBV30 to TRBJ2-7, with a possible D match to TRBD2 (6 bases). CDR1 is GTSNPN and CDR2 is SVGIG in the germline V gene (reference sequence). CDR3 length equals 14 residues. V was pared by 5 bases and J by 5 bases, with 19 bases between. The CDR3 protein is CAWGMGLAPDEQYF. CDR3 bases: TGTGCCTGGGGGATGGGGCTAGCGCCGGACGAGCAGTACTTC.

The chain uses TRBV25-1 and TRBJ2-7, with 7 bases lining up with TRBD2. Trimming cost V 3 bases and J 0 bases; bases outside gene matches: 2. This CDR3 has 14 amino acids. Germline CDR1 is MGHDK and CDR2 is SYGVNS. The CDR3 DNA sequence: TGTGCCAGCAGTGAGGCGGGGGACTCCTACGAGCAGTACTTC. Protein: CASSEAGDSYEQYF.